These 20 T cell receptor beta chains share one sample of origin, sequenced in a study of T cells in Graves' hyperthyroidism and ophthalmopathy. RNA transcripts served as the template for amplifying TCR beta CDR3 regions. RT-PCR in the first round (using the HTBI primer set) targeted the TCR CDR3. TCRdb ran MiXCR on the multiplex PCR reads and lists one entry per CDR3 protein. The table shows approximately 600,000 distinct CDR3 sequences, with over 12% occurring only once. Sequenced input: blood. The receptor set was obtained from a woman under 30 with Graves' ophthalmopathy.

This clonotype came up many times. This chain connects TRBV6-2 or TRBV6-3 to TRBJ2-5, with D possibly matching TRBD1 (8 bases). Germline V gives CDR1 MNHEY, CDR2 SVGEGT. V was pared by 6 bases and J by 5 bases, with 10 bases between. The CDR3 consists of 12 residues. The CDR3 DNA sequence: TGTGCCAGCAGACAGGGGGGGGAGACCCAGTACTTC. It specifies CASRQGGETQYF.

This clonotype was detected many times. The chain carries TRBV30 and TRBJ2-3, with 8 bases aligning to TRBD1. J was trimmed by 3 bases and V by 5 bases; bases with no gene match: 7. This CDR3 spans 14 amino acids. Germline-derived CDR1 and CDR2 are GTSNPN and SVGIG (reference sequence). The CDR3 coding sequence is TGTGCCTGGGGGACAGGCCAGGCGACAGATACGCAGTATTTT. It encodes CAWGTGQATDTQYF. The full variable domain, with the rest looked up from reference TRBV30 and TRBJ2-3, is SQTIHQWPATLVQPVGSPLSLECTVEGTSNPNLYWYRQAAGRGLQLLFYSVGIGQISSEVPQNLSASRPQDRQFILSSKKLLLSDSGFYLCAWGTGQATDTQYFGPGTRLTVL.

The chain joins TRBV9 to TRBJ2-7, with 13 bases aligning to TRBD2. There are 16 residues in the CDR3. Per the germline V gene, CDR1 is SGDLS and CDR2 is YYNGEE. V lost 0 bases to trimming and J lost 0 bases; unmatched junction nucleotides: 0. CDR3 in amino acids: CASSVGTSGSSYEQYF. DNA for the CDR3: TGTGCCAGCAGCGTAGGGACTAGCGGGAGCTCCTACGAGCAGTACTTC.

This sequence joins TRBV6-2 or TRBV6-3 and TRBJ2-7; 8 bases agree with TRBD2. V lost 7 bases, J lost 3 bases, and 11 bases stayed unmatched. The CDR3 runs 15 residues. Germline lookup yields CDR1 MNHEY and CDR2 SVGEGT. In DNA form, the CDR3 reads TGTGCCAGCACTACTCGGGGGGGGGCCCGCTACGAGCAGTACTTC. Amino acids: CASTTRGGARYEQYF.

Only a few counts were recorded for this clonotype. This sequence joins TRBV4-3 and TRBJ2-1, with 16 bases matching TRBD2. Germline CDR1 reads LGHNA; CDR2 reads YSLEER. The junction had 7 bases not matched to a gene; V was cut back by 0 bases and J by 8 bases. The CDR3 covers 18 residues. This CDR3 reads CASSQDGGTSGRAYEQFF. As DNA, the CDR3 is TGCGCCAGCAGCCAAGACGGGGGGACTAGCGGGAGGGCCTATGAGCAGTTCTTC.

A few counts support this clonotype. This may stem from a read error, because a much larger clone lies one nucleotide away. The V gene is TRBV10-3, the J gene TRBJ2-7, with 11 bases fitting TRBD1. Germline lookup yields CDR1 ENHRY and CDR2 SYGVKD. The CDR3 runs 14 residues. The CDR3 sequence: CAIRRTGGSYGQYF. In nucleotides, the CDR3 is TGTGCCATCAGGCGGACAGGGGGCTCCTACGGGCAGTACTTC.

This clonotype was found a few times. The CDR3 spells CASRPSQGAPNEKLFF. Written as DNA, the CDR3 is TGTGCCAGCAGACCCTCCCAGGGGGCGCCTAATGAAAAACTGTTTTTT. The chain employs TRBV6-1 and TRBJ1-4; 8 bases are shared with TRBD1. From germline, CDR1 is MNHNS and CDR2 SASEGT. The J segment lost 3 bases and the V segment lost 6 bases, leaving 9 bases of the junction unmatched. CDR3 size: 16 residues.

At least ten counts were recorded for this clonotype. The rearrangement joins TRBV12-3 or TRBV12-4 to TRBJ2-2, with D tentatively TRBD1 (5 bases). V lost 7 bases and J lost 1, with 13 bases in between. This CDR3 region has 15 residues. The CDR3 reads CASTLSGWNTGELFF. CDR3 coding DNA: TGTGCCAGCACCCTATCAGGGTGGAACACCGGGGAGCTGTTTTTT.

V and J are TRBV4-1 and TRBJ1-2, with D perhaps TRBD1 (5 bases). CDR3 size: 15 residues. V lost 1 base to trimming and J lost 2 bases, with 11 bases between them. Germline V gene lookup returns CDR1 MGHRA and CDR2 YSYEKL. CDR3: CASSQVRGINYGYTF. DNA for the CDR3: TGCGCCAGCAGCCAAGTACGGGGCATCAACTATGGCTACACCTTC.

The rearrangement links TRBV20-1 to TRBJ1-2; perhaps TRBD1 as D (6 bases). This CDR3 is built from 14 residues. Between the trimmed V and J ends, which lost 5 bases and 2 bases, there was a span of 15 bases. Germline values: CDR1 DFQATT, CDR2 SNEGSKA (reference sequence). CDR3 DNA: TGCAGTGCTGTCACAGGGTTTAGAAACTATGGCTACACCTTC. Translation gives CSAVTGFRNYGYTF.

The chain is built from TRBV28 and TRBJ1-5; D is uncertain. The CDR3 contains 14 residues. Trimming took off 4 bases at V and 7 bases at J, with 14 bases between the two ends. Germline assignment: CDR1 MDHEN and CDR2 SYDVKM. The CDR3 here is CASSWASTQQPQHF. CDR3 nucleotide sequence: TGTGCCAGCAGTTGGGCCAGTACTCAACAGCCCCAGCATTTT.

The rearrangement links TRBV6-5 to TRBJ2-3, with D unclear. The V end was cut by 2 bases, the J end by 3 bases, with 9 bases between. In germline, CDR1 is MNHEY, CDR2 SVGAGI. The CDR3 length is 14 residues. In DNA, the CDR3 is TGTGCCAGCAGTTACAACGGTCGGACAGATACGCAGTATTTT. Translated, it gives CASSYNGRTDTQYF.

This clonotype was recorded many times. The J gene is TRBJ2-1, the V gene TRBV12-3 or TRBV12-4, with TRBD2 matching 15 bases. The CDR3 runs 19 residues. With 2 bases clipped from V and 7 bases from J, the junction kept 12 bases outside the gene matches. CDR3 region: CASSLSGGLAGGVSNEQFF. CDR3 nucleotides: TGTGCCAGCAGTTTATCCGGGGGACTAGCGGGAGGTGTGAGTAATGAGCAGTTCTTC.

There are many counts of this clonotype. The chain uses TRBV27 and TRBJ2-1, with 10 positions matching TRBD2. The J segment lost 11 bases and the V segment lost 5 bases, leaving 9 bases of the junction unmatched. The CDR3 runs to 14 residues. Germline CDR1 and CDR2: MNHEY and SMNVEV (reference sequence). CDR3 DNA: TGTGCCAGCAGTACGCTTGGGACTAGCGAAAAGCAGTTCTTC. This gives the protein CASSTLGTSEKQFF.

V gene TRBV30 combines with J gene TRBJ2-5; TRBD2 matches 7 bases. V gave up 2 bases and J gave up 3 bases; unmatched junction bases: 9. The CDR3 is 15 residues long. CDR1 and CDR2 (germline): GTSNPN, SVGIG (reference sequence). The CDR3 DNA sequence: TGTGCCTGGAGTCTCGTGTGGACTAGTAAAGAGACCCAGTACTTC. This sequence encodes CAWSLVWTSKETQYF.

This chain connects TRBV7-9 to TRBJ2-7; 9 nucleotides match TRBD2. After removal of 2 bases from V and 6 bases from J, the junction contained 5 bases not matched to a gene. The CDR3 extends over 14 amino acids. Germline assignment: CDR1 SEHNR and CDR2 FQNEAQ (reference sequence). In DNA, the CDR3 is TGTGCCAGCAGCTTACCTAGCGGGACCTCCGAGCAGTACTTC. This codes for CASSLPSGTSEQYF.

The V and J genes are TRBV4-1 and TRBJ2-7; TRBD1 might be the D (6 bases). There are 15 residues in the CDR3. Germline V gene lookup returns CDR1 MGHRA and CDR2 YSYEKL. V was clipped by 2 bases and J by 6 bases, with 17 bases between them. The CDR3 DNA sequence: TGCGCCAGCAGCCAAACGGACAGCGATTCGGGCGAGCAGTACTTC. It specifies CASSQTDSDSGEQYF.

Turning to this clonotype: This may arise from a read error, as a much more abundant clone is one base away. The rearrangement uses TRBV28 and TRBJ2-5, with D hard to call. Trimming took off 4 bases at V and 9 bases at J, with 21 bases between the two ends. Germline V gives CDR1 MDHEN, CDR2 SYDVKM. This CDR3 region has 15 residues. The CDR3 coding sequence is TGTGCCAGCAGTTCGGGCGTGGGGTCGGCGCTGGCCCAGTACTTC. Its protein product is CASSSGVGSALAQYF.

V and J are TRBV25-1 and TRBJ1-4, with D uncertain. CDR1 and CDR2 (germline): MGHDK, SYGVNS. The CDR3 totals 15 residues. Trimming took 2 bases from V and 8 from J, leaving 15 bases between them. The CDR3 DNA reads TGTGCCAGCAGTGAAGTAAGTAGGGTTCAGGAAAAACTGTTTTTT. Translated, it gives CASSEVSRVQEKLFF.

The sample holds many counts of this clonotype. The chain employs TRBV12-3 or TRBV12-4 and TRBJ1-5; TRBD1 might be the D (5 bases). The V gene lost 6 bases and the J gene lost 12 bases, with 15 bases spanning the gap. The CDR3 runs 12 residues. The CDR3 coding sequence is TGTGCCAGCAGGGGGGGGGACCGACACCAGCATTTT. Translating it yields CASRGGDRHQHF.